The T cell receptor beta chain under discussion was sequenced for a study of cytomegalovirus exposure and HLA in healthy donors. Study results and caveats: A missense DCLRE1C variant was associated with V- and J-gene trimming of TCR beta chains in a later analysis, and an independent cohort replicated the association. From TCR beta sequences, most subjects' HLA-A and HLA-B alleles were reportedly predicted accurately. The study dropped some indistinguishable V segments, TRBV6-2 and TRBV6-3 among them.

Both 60 Vbeta primers and 13 Jbeta primers went into the PCR. Sequencing used immunoSEQ multiplex PCR; TCRdb keeps in-frame clones, though not all of them. The sample shows about 110,000 clones, 73% of them seen only once. The CDR3 totals 15 residues. Trimming shortened V by 3 bases and J by 3 bases, and 9 bases separated the two germline ends. Germline assignment: CDR1 SGHVS and CDR2 FQNEAQ. On this clone itself: The antigen is not known.

The TCR sequence derives from a man aged 40-49 years in good health and CMV-seronegative. This sequence joins TRBV7-8 and TRBJ1-6; D gene ambiguous. Sample: PBMCs. The CDR3 sequence is CASSFTENYNSPLHF. DNA for the CDR3: TGTGCCAGCAGCTTCACAGAGAACTATAATTCACCCCTCCACTTT.